The 4 T cell receptor beta chains listed next were all sequenced from one sample in a study of PD-1 blockade in classical Hodgkin lymphoma. Every patient had relapsed following autologous stem cell transplantation, and cohorts differed in brentuximab vedotin exposure. The table came from immunoSEQ multiplex PCR; TCRdb's copy has only in-frame clones and leaves some out. The sample has more than 35,000 clones, about 80% seen once. This sample comprised peripheral blood mononuclear cells (PBMCs), obtained before the second cycle of nivolumab. These receptors all stem from a human donor with classical Hodgkin lymphoma.

There are a few counts of this clone. At one boundary the junction diverges from the germline segment, which might be a read error. This chain connects TRBV5-8 to TRBJ1-2; D gene unclear. The CDR3 contains 15 residues. Germline V gives CDR1 SGHTS, CDR2 YDEGEE. CDR3 region: CASSQGYGHPYGYTF. The CDR3 nucleotides read TGCGCCAGCAGCCAAGGGTATGGGCACCCCTATGGCTACACCTTC.

This chain uses TRBV6-5 with TRBJ2-7, with 8 bases matching TRBD1. The CDR3 consists of 13 residues. Germline CDR1 and CDR2: MNHEY and SVGAGI. The ends lost 2 bases at V and 7 bases at J; junction bases unmatched: 4. The CDR3 loop reads CASSYTDRAEQYF. In DNA, the CDR3 is TGTGCCAGCAGTTACACGGACAGGGCAGAGCAGTACTTC.

The rearrangement joins TRBV30 to TRBJ2-3; tentatively, D is TRBD1 or TRBD2 (5 bases each). This CDR3 has 14 residues. Germline V gene lookup returns CDR1 GTSNPN and CDR2 SVGIG (reference sequence). Trimming removed 1 base from V and 2 bases from J, with 10 bases in between. DNA for the CDR3: TGTGCCTGGAGTGCGGGGCTTTCCACAGATACGCAGTATTTT. It encodes CAWSAGLSTDTQYF. Variable domain in full (rest from reference TRBV30 and TRBJ2-3): SQTIHQWPATLVQPVGSPLSLECTVEGTSNPNLYWYRQAAGRGLQLLFYSVGIGQISSEVPQNLSASRPQDRQFILSSKKLLLSDSGFYLCAWSAGLSTDTQYFGPGTRLTVL.

The chain couples TRBV19 to TRBJ1-2; 9 positions match TRBD1. In germline, CDR1 is LNHDA, CDR2 SQIVND (reference sequence). This CDR3 comprises 17 residues. Trimming removed 7 bases from V and 2 bases from J; junction bases left unmatched: 14. CDR3 sequence: CASKSFNLGQGNYGYTF. DNA for the CDR3: TGTGCCAGTAAGTCGTTCAACCTAGGACAGGGGAACTATGGCTACACCTTC.